The rows below give T cell receptor beta chains drawn from one sample of a study of blood T cell repertoires in COVID-19. Measured with immunoSEQ multiplex PCR; TCRdb has only the in-frame clones, and not every one. The sample holds about 200,000 clones, just over 85% seen once. The material sequenced was PBMCs or T cells enriched from blood (not recorded which). These receptors originate from a woman aged 40 to 50 with acute COVID-19. Both conserved end residues are part of each CDR3. The D gene is left open where the match is weak. Size tells how often a clone was seen (once, few, many) or the class of an expanded clone, and some rows leave it out.

v_call	clone_size	d_call	j_call	cdr3_aa	cdr3_nt
TRBV9	-	-	TRBJ1-1	CASSVGFGSLRNTEAFF	TGTGCCAGCAGCGTCGGGTTCGGCAGTCTTCGGAACACTGAAGCTTTCTTT
TRBV3-1/TRBV3-2	-	-	TRBJ2-4	CASSRTGDGENIQYF	TGTGCCAGCAGCCGCACGGGGGACGGTGAAAACATTCAGTACTTC
TRBV24-1	-	-	TRBJ2-2	CATRLGAGELFF	TGTGCCACAAGACTTGGCGCCGGGGAGCTGTTTTTT
TRBV20-1	-	-	TRBJ1-2	CSATGSSGYTF	TGCAGTGCTACCGGGAGCTCTGGCTACACCTTC
TRBV21-1	-	-	TRBJ2-7	CASSKMTGPYEQYF	TGTGCCAGCAGCAAAATGACTGGTCCCTACGAGCAGTACTTC
TRBV5-1	-	TRBD2	TRBJ2-2	CASSASGSTGELFF	TGCGCCAGCAGCGCTAGCGGGAGTACCGGGGAGCTGTTTTTT
TRBV7-9	-	-	TRBJ2-5	CASSFMGRQETQYF	TGTGCCAGCAGCTTTATGGGGCGGCAAGAGACCCAGTACTTC
TRBV3-1/TRBV3-2	-	-	TRBJ1-1	CASSLRTDRNTEAFF	TGTGCCAGCAGCCTCCGGACAGACCGGAACACTGAAGCTTTCTTT
TRBV3-1/TRBV3-2	-	TRBD1	TRBJ2-7	CASSQGVQGAWEQYF	TGTGCCAGCAGCCAAGGCGTACAGGGGGCCTGGGAGCAGTACTTC
TRBV11-2	-	-	TRBJ2-7	CASSTTRAGAAYYEQYF	TGTGCCAGCAGCACAACCAGGGCGGGGGCCGCTTACTACGAGCAGTACTTC
TRBV28	-	TRBD1	TRBJ1-2	CASRTGGAVQHGYTF	TGTGCCAGCAGGACAGGGGGCGCCGTCCAGCATGGCTACACCTTC
TRBV11-2	few	-	TRBJ1-6	CASSPGTGSASPLHF	TGTGCCAGCAGCCCTGGGACCGGGAGCGCTTCACCCCTCCACTTT
TRBV6-5	-	TRBD2	TRBJ2-7	CASSYRTSGRGGKQYF	TGTGCCAGCAGTTACCGGACTAGCGGGAGGGGTGGGAAACAGTACTTC
TRBV28	-	-	TRBJ2-3	CASTLRENSATDTQYF	TGTGCCAGCACCCTTCGGGAGAACTCAGCAACAGATACGCAGTATTTT
TRBV28	-	TRBD1	TRBJ1-5	CASSHGGQINQPQHF	TGTGCCAGCAGCCATGGGGGACAGATTAATCAGCCCCAGCATTTT
TRBV19	-	TRBD1	TRBJ2-2	CASTGLTPGQGHTGELFF	TGTGCCAGTACCGGGTTAACACCGGGACAGGGACACACCGGGGAGCTGTTTTTT
TRBV19	-	TRBD2	TRBJ2-5	CASSIGTGGGAWETQYF	TGTGCCAGTAGTATCGGGACGGGAGGAGGGGCATGGGAGACCCAGTACTTC
TRBV25-1	-	-	TRBJ2-1	CATQPTGSSYNEQFF	TGTGCCACCCAGCCGACAGGCAGCTCCTACAATGAGCAGTTCTTC
TRBV2	-	-	TRBJ2-1	CASSDLGSLSSYNEQFF	TGTGCCAGCAGTGACCTGGGTAGCTTAAGCTCCTACAATGAGCAGTTCTTC
TRBV12-5	-	TRBD1	TRBJ2-2	CASGLVQGTGAPTGELFF	TGTGCTAGTGGTTTGGTACAGGGGACAGGGGCCCCCACCGGGGAGCTGTTTTTT
TRBV5-1	-	TRBD1	TRBJ1-4	CASSLFGDRTNEKLFF	TGCGCCAGCAGCTTGTTTGGGGACAGGACTAATGAAAAACTGTTTTTT
TRBV5-4	once	-	TRBJ2-3	CASSLEFGDTQYF	TGTGCCAGCAGCTTAGAATTCGGAGATACGCAGTATTTT
TRBV18	-	-	TRBJ1-2	CASSMGLSYGYTF	TGTGCCAGCTCGATGGGACTCTCTTATGGCTACACCTTC
TRBV6-2/TRBV6-3	-	-	TRBJ2-2	CASSYYGGSSGELFF	TGTGCCAGCAGTTACTACGGGGGATCGAGCGGGGAGCTGTTTTTT
TRBV7-8	-	-	TRBJ2-5	CASSFRGETQYF	TGTGCCAGCAGCTTCAGGGGTGAGACCCAGTACTTC
TRBV19	-	-	TRBJ2-7	CATGTPQRGQYF	TGTGCCACCGGGACACCCCAACGCGGGCAGTACTTC
TRBV15	-	-	TRBJ2-7	CATSRNTAPGQYF	TGTGCCACCAGCAGAAACACCGCTCCGGGGCAGTACTTC
TRBV12-3/TRBV12-4	-	-	TRBJ2-1	CASSLLIHEQFF	TGTGCCAGCAGTTTATTAATCCATGAGCAGTTCTTC
TRBV20-1	-	TRBD1	TRBJ1-2	CSASSGTEYGYTF	TGCAGTGCTAGTTCTGGGACAGAATATGGCTACACCTTC
TRBV28	once	TRBD2	TRBJ2-3	CASSFRTSRTDTQYF	TGTGCCAGCAGTTTTCGGACTAGCCGTACAGATACGCAGTATTTT
TRBV7-8	-	TRBD1	TRBJ1-5	CASSLGPDRDQPQHF	TGTGCCAGCAGCTTAGGACCCGACAGGGACCAGCCCCAGCATTTT
TRBV28	-	TRBD2	TRBJ2-7	CASSSAGGKGQYF	TGTGCCAGCAGTTCGGCGGGGGGGAAGGGGCAGTACTTC
TRBV5-5	-	-	TRBJ1-2	CASSLRQSYGYTF	TGTGCCAGCAGCCTCAGACAGAGCTATGGCTACACCTTC
TRBV7-9	-	-	TRBJ2-7	CASSLIERYEQYF	TGTGCCAGCAGCTTAATAGAACGGTACGAGCAGTACTTC
TRBV7-9	-	-	TRBJ1-1	CASSPRVQNTEAFF	TGTGCCAGCAGCCCCCGGGTCCAGAACACTGAAGCTTTCTTT